This TCR beta chain was captured by sequencing in a study of vaccination and CD4 T cells after COVID-19. Study-level information: A positive SARS-CoV-2 nasal swab PCR result was recorded for each convalescent patient; about nine were mild and one severe. Convalescent individuals numbered four females and six males, two being Hispanic.

The Oncomine TCR Beta short-read assay sequenced DNA from cultured CD4+ T cells. Investigators isolated genomic DNA from cultured CD4+ T cells. Using its own MiXCR run on the PCR reads, TCRdb lists one record per CDR3 protein. The sample yields about 9,700 distinct CDR3 sequences, around half seen once. A single count supports this clonotype. Its target is not known. Germline CDR1 reads MNHEY; CDR2 reads SVGEGT. The CDR3 has 15 residues. V lost 9 bases to trimming and J lost 4 bases; unmatched junction nucleotides: 7. Regarding treatment: approximately 10-day PBMC culture with coronavirus spike peptide pools or control peptides (ViraFEST assay).

This receptor was obtained from a human donor who had recovered from COVID-19. V usage is TRBV6-2 or TRBV6-3 and J usage is TRBJ2-1; 12 nucleotides line up with TRBD2. The sequenced sample consisted of CD4+ T cells from blood, cultured in vitro. CDR3 nucleotides: TGTGCCAGAGAGAGGACTAGCGGGGATTACAATGAGCAGTTCTTC. Protein product: CARERTSGDYNEQFF.